The TCR beta chain described here comes from a study of shared clonotypes between healthy human individuals. The overall study: Per-donor plates numbered three CD4 naive, three CD4 memory, two CD8 naive and one CD8 memory. Study-wide results and caveats: Some clonotypes were shared by all four sorted-subset donors, while others were not shared. The non-shared ones had lower generation probabilities than the shared ones.

Repertoires were generated with immunoSEQ multiplex PCR, while TCRdb's copy carries only in-frame clones and drops some. Here the sample spans 850,000 to 1,200,000 clones, 60% to 80% being singletons. This clone was seen only a few times. Its antigen is not known. The sample consisted of memory CD4+ T cells sorted from blood. Subset described: CD45RA-negative fraction. This sequence was found in a young man in good health.

DNA of the CDR3: TGTGCCAGTAGCTGGGACAGAAATCAGCCCCAGCATTTT. Protein product: CASSWDRNQPQHF. The chain uses TRBV19 and TRBJ1-5; TRBD1 matches 7 bases. The CDR3 spans 13 residues. Germline V gene data show CDR1 as LNHDA and CDR2 as SQIVND (reference sequence). Trimming took 6 bases from V and 4 from J; bases not matched to a gene: 3.